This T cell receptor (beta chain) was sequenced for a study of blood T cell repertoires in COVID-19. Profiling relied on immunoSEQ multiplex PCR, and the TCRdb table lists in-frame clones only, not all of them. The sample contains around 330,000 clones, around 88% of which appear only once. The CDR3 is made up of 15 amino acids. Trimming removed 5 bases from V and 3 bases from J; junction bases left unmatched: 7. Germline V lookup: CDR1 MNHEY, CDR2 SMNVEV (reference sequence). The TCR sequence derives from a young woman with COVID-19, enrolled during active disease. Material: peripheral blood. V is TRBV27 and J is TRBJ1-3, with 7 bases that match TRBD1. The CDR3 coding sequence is TGTGCCAGCAGTCTGACAGGGATCGGTGGAAACACCATATATTTT. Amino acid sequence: CASSLTGIGGNTIYF.